This TCR beta chain comes out of a study of monozygotic twins with inflammatory bowel disease. This CDR3 is built from 16 residues. Looked up from germline, CDR1 is DFQATT and CDR2 is SNEGSKA (reference sequence). TCRdb re-called the 5' RACE reads; every CDR3 protein appears as one record, without DNA. In total, the table holds 300,000 to 400,000 distinct CDR3 sequences. A remark on this clonotype: Its specificity is unknown.

The blood volume drawn from each donor was around 2.5 ml. Findings and limits, study-wide: Especially where disease activity was present, IBD patients had fewer clonotypes in common with others than healthy twins did. The analysis yielded no support for one strong signal or clonotype associated with IBD.

This TCR derives from a human donor with ulcerative colitis or Crohn's disease, or a healthy co-twin of an affected twin (not recorded which). V usage is TRBV20-1 and J usage is TRBJ2-3; the D call of TRBD1 rests on TCRdb alone, since no DNA is present to check it. Source material: blood. This chain's CDR3 is CSASPLRTGETDTQYF.